This T cell receptor beta chain emerged from a study of PD-L1 blockade in urothelial cancer (dated by TCRdb to about 2017). As for the study more broadly: Therapy was started at some point between 2014 and 2016 for all patients, and atezolizumab 1,200 mg was administered intravenously every 3 weeks. About 90% of the roughly 29 patients were males with bladder-origin urothelial cancer, and about 65% of the roughly 30 reported a prior smoking history. Patients had an ECOG performance status of 0 or 1 and had received between 0 and 3 prior chemotherapy regimens. Blood samples were analyzed 3 weeks after the start of treatment (second dose) and 6 weeks after the start of treatment. Blood samples gave a median of roughly 150,000 T cells and roughly 83,000 unique TCRs, with a median clonality of approximately 0.08. The study was an exploratory multi-omic analysis of somatic, immune and clinical correlates of response to PD-L1 blockade with atezolizumab in urothelial cancer. Pretreatment tumor samples, along with matched peripheral blood collected serially before and after atezolizumab treatment, underwent TCR sequencing. Durable clinical benefit was defined as progression-free survival longer than 6 months, and TCR features were also tested against progression-free and overall survival. Whole exome sequencing and RNA sequencing of pretreatment tumors were performed alongside TCR sequencing in the same patients. Fewer than ten patients reached durable clinical benefit, while 15 to 20 patients did not. Pretreatment blood TCR-seq was available for around 29 patients, at least one posttreatment blood collection was obtained for about 25 patients, and tumor TCR-seq was available for about 25 patients.

Synthetic TCR analog templates were spiked into each PCR to estimate absolute template abundance from read counts. The immunoSEQ assay used bias-controlled V and J gene primers to amplify TCRbeta CDR3 regions from genomic DNA. Rearranged TCRbeta segments were sequenced at approximately 20X coverage. The original pipeline was this. Clustering was used to correct sequencing errors, and CDR3s were annotated against IMGT so that V, D and J genes could be assigned. Downstream analyses used only productive TCRbeta rearrangements, leaving out any out-of-frame or stop-codon sequences. Clonality was calculated as one minus the Shannon entropy normalized by the log of the number of unique productive sequences. Clones differing between time points or between blood and tumor were identified using Fisher's exact test with Benjamini-Hochberg correction, with an adjusted p below 0.01 applied as the threshold. TCRdb took this table from immuneACCESS and kept in-frame rearrangements with V and J called. Such tables lack part of the clones; where checked against another copy, unresolved V genes explain under half of the gap, and the rest is unexplained. V, J and clone size were drawn from that table, and D and trimming were deduced from the DNA. This sample has just under 40,000 clones in its table, and around 89% of those were observed once. The ten biggest clones cover around 1.8% of the sample.

The CDR3 has 15 amino acids, counting the end cysteine and phenylalanine. The kept DNA is CDR3 alone, 45 bases in frame from the first base. Between the V and J ends, shortened by 1 base and 7 bases respectively, the junction contains 14 bases. According to the germline V gene, CDR1 reads SGHVS and CDR2 reads FQNEAQ. In the case of this clone: This receptor's antigen is unknown. No much larger clone is present one base from it, and per-base qualities are unavailable.

A cohort of some 29 patients with locally advanced or metastatic urothelial carcinoma, treated at Memorial Sloan Kettering on a trial protocol, was included. Peripheral blood mononuclear cells were collected from each patient pretreatment and during treatment, giving between 1 and 8 total time points per patient. The Qiagen DNeasy Blood extraction kit was used to purify genomic DNA from total PBMCs and tumor samples. PBMCs were collected pretreatment and during treatment, and were isolated and stored as previously described. The paper's findings and limits, for the study overall: Because of the small sample size (n ≈ 30) and the many exploratory analyses performed, the results are intended to be regarded as hypothesis-generating. At 3 weeks after the start of treatment, tumor-associated TCR clones in peripheral blood had expanded more in patients with durable benefit (n ≈ 24, p = 0.022). Improved progression-free and overall survival was associated with having pretreatment peripheral blood TCR clonality below the median.

The chain joins TRBV7-8 to TRBJ2-1; the D segment could be TRBD2, given 5 matching bases. This specimen was PBMCs, taken around atezolizumab (anti-PD-L1) treatment. This clonotype originated in a man aged 55 to 70 with urothelial cancer. The CDR3 protein is CASSLGLLPGNEQFF. The sequence in DNA is TGTGCCAGCAGCTTAGGACTACTCCCGGGGAATGAGCAGTTCTTC.